This T cell receptor (beta chain) was retrieved from a study of T cell responses to AZD1222 COVID-19 vaccine (dated by TCRdb to the early 2020s). Study-wide context: TCR sequencing covered more than 230 trial participants: approximately 200 given two doses of AZD1222 and 26 given two doses of MenACWY control vaccine. Trial participants were enrolled by age into 18-55, 56-69 and 70-plus year subgroups, with about 150, 27 and 61 TCR-sequenced participants respectively. Beyond this particular receptor, the publication reports: The 56-69-year group was small, and its depth increase did not reach significance, likely because of low power. Nearly half of unique spike-specific TCRs reportedly recognized epitopes outside regions mutated in the B.1.351 and B.1.1.7 variants. Conclusions about previously exposed vaccinees are limited because only a handful of AZD1222 recipients were SARS-CoV-2 seropositive at baseline. After two AZD1222 doses, spike-specific TCR breadth and depth were significantly higher than at day 0 and than in MenACWY recipients. Participants were mostly white British, with more females than males. The authors suggested clonal diversity may have been underestimated. The whole spike protein was spanned by vaccine-associated CD4 TCRs, and dominant responses were seen in regions 160-218 and 743-854. Because no day 14 peak-response samples were available, the repertoires could be characterized only after the peak T cell response.

A distance of 17 bases separates the germline ends of V and J, which lose 1 base and 17 bases respectively. The CDR3 spans 13 residues, from the cysteine through the phenylalanine. Just the 39-base CDR3 DNA is kept, in frame starting at base 1. Notes on this clone: Its antigen has not been determined. No much larger clonotype is one base removed from it; base qualities were not supplied.

The time point label, read with the paper, signifies: about 28 days (+/-7) after the second vaccine dose. AZD1222 recipients with second doses at about 4 weeks or about 12 weeks were pooled, because spike-specific TCR depth and breadth did not differ between schedules. Vaccinee samples came from UK trials COV001 and COV002, including a single-blind randomized controlled phase 2/3 trial of AZD1222 (ChAdOx1 nCoV-19) in healthy adults. For TCRbeta chain sequencing, PBMC samples from trial participants were taken at day 0 and at day 28 after the second dose. The CDR3 regions of human TCRbeta chains were analyzed by immunosequencing. On the study's bioinformatics: Repertoire TCRs were checked for matches against a reference library of SARS-CoV-2-specific TCRs that had been generated using the MIRA antigen-specificity platform. Breadth was defined as the fraction of unique TCRs that were SARS-CoV-2-associated. Depth was defined as the fraction of total T cells that were SARS-CoV-2-associated. Each spike-specific TCR was assigned to its reactive spike region and to a CD4 or CD8 class using the MIRA data. Log10-transformed breadth and depth values were compared by one-way ANOVA with Sidak's multiple comparisons tests. In its TCRdb copy, this immuneACCESS table keeps in-frame sequences only and misses some clones. Where compared with another copy, unresolved V genes explain less than half of these, and the others have no known cause. D and trimming were read from the DNA, whereas the V and J calls and clone size are those reported in that table. The sample table holds some 66,000 clones, of which about nine tenths were seen once. Jointly, the top ten make up roughly 31% of the sample.

The receptor chain draws on TRBV12-3 or TRBV12-4 and TRBJ2-2; TRBD1 is perhaps the D gene, given 5 matching bases. This receptor was obtained from an adult who received the AZD1222 COVID-19 vaccine. The material was peripheral blood, obtained 28 days after the second AZD1222 dose. The sequenced DNA: TGTGCCAGCAGTTTAGTAGACAGACAGCTTCCCTTTTTT. Translated, this is CASSLVDRQLPFF.